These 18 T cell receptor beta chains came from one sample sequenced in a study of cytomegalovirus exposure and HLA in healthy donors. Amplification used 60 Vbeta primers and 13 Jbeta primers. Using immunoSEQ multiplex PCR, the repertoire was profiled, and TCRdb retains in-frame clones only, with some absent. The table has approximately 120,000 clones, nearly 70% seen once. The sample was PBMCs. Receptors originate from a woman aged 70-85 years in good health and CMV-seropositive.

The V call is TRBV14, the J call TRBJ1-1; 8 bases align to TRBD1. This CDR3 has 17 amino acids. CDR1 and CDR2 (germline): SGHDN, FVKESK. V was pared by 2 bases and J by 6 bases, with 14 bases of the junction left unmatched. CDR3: CASSQRTSAGQGSEAFF. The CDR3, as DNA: TGTGCCAGCAGCCAAAGGACCTCCGCAGGACAGGGTTCTGAAGCTTTCTTT.

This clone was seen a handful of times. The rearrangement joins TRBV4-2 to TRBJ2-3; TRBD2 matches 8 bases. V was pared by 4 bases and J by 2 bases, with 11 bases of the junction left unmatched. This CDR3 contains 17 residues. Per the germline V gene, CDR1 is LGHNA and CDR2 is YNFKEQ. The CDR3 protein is CASSLDGAGAPTDTQYF. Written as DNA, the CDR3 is TGTGCCAGCAGCCTTGATGGAGCGGGGGCCCCCACAGATACGCAGTATTTT.

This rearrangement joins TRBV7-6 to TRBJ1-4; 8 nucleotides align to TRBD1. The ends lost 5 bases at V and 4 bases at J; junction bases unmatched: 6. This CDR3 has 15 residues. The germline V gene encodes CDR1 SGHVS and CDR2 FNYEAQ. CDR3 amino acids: CASSIGQGINEKLFF. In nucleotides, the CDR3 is TGTGCCAGCAGCATCGGACAGGGCATTAATGAAAAACTGTTTTTT.

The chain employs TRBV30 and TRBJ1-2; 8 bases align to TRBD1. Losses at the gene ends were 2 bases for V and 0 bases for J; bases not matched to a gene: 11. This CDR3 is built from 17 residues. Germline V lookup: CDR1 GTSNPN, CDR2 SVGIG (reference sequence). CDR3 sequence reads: CAWSPPPWDRSNYGYTF. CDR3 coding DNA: TGTGCCTGGAGTCCTCCCCCTTGGGACAGGTCTAACTATGGCTACACCTTC.

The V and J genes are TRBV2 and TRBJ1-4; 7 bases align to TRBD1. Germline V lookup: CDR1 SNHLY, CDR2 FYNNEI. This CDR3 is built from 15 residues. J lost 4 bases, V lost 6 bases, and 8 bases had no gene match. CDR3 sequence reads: CASRAQGQINEKLFF. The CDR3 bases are TGTGCCAGCAGGGCTCAGGGACAGATTAATGAAAAACTGTTTTTT.

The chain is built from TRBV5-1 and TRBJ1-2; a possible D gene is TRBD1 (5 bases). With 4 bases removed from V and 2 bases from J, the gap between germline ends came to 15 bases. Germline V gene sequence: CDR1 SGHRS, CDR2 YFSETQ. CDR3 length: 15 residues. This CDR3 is CASSPSDITNYGYTF. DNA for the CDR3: TGCGCCAGCAGCCCCTCGGACATTACAAACTATGGCTACACCTTC.

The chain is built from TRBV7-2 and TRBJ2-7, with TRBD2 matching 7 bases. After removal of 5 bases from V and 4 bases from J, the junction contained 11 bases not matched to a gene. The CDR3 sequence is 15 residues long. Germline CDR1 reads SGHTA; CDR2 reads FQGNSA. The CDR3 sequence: CASSPGTGGPYEQYF. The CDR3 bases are TGTGCCAGCAGCCCAGGGACGGGGGGTCCTTACGAGCAGTACTTC.

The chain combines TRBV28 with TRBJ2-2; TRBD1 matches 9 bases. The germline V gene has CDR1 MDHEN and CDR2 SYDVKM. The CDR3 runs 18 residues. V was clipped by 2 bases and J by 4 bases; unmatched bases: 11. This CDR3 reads CASSLNPPGTGSTGELFF. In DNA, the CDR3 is TGTGCCAGCAGTTTAAACCCCCCCGGGACAGGGTCCACCGGGGAGCTGTTTTTT.

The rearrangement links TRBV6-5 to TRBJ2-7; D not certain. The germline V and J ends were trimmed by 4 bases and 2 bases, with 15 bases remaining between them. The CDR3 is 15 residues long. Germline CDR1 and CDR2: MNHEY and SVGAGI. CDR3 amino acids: CASSSQSSGTYEQYF. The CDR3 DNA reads TGTGCCAGCAGTTCACAGTCCTCTGGTACCTACGAGCAGTACTTC.

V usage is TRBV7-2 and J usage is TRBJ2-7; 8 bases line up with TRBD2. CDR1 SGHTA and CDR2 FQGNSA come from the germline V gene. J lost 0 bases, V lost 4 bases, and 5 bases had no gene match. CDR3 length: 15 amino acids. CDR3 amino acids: CASSSSGGSSYEQYF. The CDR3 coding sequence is TGTGCCAGCAGCTCCTCGGGGGGGAGCTCCTACGAGCAGTACTTC.

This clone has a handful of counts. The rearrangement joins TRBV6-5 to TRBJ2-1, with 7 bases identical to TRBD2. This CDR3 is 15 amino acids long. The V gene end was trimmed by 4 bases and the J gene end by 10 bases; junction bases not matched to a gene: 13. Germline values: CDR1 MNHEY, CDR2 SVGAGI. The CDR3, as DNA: TGTGCCAGCAGTTTAGGACTAGTCCCGTCCCGAGAGCAGTTCTTC. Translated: CASSLGLVPSREQFF.

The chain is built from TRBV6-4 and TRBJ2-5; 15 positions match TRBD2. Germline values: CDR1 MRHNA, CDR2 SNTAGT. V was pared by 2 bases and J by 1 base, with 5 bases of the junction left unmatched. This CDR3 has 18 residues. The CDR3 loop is CASSDGTSGGRLQETQYF. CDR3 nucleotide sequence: TGTGCCAGCAGTGACGGGACTAGCGGGGGGCGACTCCAAGAGACCCAGTACTTC.

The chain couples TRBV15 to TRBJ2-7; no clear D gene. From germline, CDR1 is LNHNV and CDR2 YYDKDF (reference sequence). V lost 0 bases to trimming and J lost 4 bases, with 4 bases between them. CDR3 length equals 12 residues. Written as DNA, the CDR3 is TGTGCCACCAGCAGAGACCAGTACGAGCAGTACTTC. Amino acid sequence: CATSRDQYEQYF.

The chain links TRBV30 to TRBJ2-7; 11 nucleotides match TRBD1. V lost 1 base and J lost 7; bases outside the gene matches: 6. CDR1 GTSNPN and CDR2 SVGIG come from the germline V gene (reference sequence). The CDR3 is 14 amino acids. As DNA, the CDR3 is TGTGCCTGGAGTGGGGGACAGGGGGAGTGGGAGCAGTACTTC. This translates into CAWSGGQGEWEQYF. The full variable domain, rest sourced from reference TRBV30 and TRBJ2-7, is SQTIHQWPATLVQPVGSPLSLECTVEGTSNPNLYWYRQAAGRGLQLLFYSVGIGQISSEVPQNLSASRPQDRQFILSSKKLLLSDSGFYLCAWSGGQGEWEQYFGPGTRLTVT.

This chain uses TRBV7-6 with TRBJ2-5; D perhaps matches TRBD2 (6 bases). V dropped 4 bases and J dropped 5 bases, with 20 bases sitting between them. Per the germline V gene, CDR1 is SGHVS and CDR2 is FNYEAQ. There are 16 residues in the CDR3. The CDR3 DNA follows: TGTGCCAGCAGCTCTGTCTCGGGACTTCCCACGGAGACCCAGTACTTC. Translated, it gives CASSSVSGLPTETQYF.

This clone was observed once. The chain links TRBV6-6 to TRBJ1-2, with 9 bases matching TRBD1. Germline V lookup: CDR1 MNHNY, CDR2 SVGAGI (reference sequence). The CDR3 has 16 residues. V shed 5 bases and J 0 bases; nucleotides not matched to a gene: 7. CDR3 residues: CASSPGQGAANYGYTF. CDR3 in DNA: TGTGCCAGCAGTCCGGGACAGGGAGCCGCTAACTATGGCTACACCTTC.

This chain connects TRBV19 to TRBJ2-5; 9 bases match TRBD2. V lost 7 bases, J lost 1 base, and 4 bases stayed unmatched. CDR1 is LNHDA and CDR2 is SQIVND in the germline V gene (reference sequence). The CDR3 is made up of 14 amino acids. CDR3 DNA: TGTGCCAGTAAGGAGCGGGGGGTCCAAGAGACCCAGTACTTC. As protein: CASKERGVQETQYF.

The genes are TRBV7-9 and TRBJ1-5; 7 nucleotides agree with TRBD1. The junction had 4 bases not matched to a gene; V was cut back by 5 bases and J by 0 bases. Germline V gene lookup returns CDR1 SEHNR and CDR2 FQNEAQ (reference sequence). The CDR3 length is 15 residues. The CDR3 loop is CASSLGQISNQPQHF. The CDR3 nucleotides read TGTGCCAGCAGCCTGGGACAGATTAGCAATCAGCCCCAGCATTTT.